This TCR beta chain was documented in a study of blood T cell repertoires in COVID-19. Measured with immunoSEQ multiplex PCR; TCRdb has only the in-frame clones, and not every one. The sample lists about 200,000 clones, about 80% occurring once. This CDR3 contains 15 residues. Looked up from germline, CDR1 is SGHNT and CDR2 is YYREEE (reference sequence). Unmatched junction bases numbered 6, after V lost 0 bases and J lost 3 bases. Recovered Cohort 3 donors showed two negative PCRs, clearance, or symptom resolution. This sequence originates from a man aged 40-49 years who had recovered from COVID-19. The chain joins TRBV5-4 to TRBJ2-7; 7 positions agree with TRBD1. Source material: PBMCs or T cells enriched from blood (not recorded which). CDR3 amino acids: CASSLDRGVGYEQYF. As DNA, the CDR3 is TGTGCCAGCAGCTTGGACAGGGGTGTCGGCTACGAGCAGTACTTC.